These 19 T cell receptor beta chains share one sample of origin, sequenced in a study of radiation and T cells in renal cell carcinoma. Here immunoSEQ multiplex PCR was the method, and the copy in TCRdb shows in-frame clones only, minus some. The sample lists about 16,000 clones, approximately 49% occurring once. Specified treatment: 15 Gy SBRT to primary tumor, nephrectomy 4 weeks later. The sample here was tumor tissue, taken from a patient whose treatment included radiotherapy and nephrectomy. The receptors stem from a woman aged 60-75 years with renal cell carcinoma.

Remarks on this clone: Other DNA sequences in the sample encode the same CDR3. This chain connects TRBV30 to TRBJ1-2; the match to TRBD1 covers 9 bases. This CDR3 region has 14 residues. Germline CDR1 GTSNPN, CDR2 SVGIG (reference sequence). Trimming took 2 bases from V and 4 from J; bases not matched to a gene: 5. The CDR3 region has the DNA TGTGCCTGGAGTCTGACAGGGGGAATCTATGGCTACACCTTC. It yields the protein CAWSLTGGIYGYTF. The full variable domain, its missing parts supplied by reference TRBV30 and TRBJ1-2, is SQTIHQWPATLVQPVGSPLSLECTVEGTSNPNLYWYRQAAGRGLQLLFYSVGIGQISSEVPQNLSASRPQDRQFILSSKKLLLSDSGFYLCAWSLTGGIYGYTFGSGTRLTVV.

In DNA, the CDR3 is TGTGCCAGCAGTTACTCAGAGACAAGAGCCAACGTCCTGACTTTC. It encodes CASSYSETRANVLTF. The V gene is TRBV6-5, the J gene TRBJ2-6, with D unresolved. V lost 0 bases, J lost 7 bases, and 10 bases lay in between. CDR1 is MNHEY, CDR2 SVGAGI, per germline. The CDR3 extends over 15 amino acids.

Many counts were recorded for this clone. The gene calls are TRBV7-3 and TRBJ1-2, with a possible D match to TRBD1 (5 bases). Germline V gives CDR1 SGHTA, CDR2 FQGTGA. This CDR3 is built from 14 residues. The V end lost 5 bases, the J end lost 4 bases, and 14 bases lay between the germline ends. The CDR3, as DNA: TGTGCCAGCAGCCCCTCTCCGGGGGTCTATGGCTACACCTTC. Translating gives CASSPSPGVYGYTF.

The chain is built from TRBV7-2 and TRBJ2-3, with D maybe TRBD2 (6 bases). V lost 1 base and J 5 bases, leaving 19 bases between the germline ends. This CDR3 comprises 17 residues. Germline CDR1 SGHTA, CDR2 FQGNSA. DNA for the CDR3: TGTGCCAGCAGCTTAGACCCCCCGGGAGTGTCCGAAGATACGCAGTATTTT. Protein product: CASSLDPPGVSEDTQYF.

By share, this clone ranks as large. The CDR3 loop reads CASSEVQRDTQYF. In nucleotides, the CDR3 is TGTGCCAGCAGTGAAGTTCAGAGGGATACGCAGTATTTT. The rearrangement joins TRBV2 to TRBJ2-3; D not certain. V gave up 1 base and J gave up 6 bases, with 8 bases separating them. The CDR3 spans 13 residues. Germline V gene data show CDR1 as SNHLY and CDR2 as FYNNEI.

Here the CDR3 reads CASSPAGPRGYNEQFF. CDR3 nucleotides: TGTGCCAGCAGCCCCGCCGGACCGCGCGGGTACAATGAGCAGTTCTTC. The chain carries TRBV9 and TRBJ2-1; weak D call: TRBD2 (5 bases). Looked up from germline, CDR1 is SGDLS and CDR2 is YYNGEE. This CDR3 has 16 residues. V was cut by 4 bases and J by 4 bases, with 18 bases left in between.

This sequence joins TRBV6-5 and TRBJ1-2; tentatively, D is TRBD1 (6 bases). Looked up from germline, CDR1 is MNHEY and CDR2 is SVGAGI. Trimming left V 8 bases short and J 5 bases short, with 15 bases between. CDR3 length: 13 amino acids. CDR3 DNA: TGTGCCAGCGATCAAGGGGGGAGGTATGGCTACACCTTC. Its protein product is CASDQGGRYGYTF.

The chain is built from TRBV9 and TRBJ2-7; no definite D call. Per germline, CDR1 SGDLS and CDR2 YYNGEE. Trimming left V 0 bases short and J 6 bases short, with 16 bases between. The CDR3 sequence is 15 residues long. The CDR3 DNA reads TGTGCCAGCAGCGTAGGGTATGGAGCCTTGGGCGAGCAGTACTTC. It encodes CASSVGYGALGEQYF.

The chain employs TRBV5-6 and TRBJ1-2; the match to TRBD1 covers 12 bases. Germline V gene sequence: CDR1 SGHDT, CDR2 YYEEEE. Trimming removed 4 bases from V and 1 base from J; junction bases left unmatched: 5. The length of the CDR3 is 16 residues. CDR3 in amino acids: CASSRDRGRYNYGYTF. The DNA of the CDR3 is TGTGCCAGCAGCCGGGACAGGGGGCGTTATAACTATGGCTACACCTTC. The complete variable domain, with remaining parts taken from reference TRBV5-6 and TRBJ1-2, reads DAGVTQSPTHLIKTRGQQVTLRCSPKSGHDTVSWYQQALGQGPQFIFQYYEEEERQRGNFPDRFSGHQFPNYSSELNVNALLLGDSALYLCASSRDRGRYNYGYTFGSGTRLTVV.

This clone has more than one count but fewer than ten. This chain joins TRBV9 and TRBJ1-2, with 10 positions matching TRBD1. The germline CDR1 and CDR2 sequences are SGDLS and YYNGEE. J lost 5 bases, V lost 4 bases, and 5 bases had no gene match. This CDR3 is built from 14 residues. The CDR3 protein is CASSRDRGAYGYTF. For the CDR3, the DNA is TGTGCCAGCAGCCGGGACAGGGGCGCATATGGCTACACCTTC.

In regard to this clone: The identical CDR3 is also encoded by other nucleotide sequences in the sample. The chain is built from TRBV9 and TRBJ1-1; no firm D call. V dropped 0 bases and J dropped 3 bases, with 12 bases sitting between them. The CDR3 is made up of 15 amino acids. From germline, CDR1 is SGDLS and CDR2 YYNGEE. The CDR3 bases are TGTGCCAGCAGCGTAGGTCCGGGTAGGCACACTGAAGCTTTCTTT. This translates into CASSVGPGRHTEAFF.

The CDR3 loop reads CASSLVAGGGAYNEQFF. The DNA for the CDR3 is TGCGCCAGCAGCTTGGTAGCGGGAGGGGGCGCCTACAATGAGCAGTTCTTC. The rearrangement uses TRBV5-1 and TRBJ2-1, with 11 bases that match TRBD2. The V segment lost 0 bases and the J segment 2 bases; nucleotides outside the gene matches: 4. This CDR3 spans 17 amino acids. CDR1 is SGHRS, CDR2 YFSETQ, per germline. Supplemented by reference TRBV5-1 and TRBJ2-1, the full variable domain reads KAGVTQTPRYLIKTRGQQVTLSCSPISGHRSVSWYQQTPGQGLQFLFEYFSETQRNKGNFPGRFSGRQFSNSRSEMNVSTLELGDSALYLCASSLVAGGGAYNEQFFGPGTRLTVL.

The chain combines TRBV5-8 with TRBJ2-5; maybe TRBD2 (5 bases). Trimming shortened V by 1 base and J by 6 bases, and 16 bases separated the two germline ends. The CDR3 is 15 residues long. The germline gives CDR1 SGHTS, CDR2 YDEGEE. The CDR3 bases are TGTGCCAGCAGCTTGTTCTTGCTGAGGGCAAAGACCCAGTACTTC. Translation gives CASSLFLLRAKTQYF.

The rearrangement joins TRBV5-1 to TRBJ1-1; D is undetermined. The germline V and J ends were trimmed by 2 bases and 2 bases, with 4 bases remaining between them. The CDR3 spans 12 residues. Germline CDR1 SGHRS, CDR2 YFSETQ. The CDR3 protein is CASSLINTEAFF. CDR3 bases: TGCGCCAGCAGCTTAATTAACACTGAAGCTTTCTTT.

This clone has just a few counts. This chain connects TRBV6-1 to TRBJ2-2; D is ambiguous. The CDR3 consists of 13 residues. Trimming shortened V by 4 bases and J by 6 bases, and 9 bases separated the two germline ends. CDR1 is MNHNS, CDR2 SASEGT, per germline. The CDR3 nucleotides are TGTGCCAGCAGTGGCGTCTGGGCCGGGGAGCTGTTTTTT. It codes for CASSGVWAGELFF.

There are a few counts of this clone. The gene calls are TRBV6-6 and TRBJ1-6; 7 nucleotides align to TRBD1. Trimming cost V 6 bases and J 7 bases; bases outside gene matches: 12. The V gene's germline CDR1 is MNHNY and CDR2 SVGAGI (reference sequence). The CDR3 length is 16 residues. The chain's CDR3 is CASRNDPTGVNSPLHF. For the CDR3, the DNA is TGTGCCAGCAGAAACGACCCCACAGGGGTGAATTCACCCCTCCACTTT.

CDR3 in DNA: TGTGCCAGCAGCATATCAGGGATACCTCACAATGAGCAGTTCTTC. Its protein is CASSISGIPHNEQFF. V gene TRBV12-1 combines with J gene TRBJ2-1; the table's D call of TRBD1 was not tested on the DNA. TRBV12-1 is a pseudogene. The CDR3 runs 15 residues.

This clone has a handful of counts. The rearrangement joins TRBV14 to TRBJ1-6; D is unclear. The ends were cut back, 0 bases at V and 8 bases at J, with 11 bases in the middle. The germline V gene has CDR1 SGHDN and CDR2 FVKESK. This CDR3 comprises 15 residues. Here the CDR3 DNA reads TGTGCCAGCAGCCAAGACCACAGTCCGGATTCACCCCTCCACTTT. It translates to CASSQDHSPDSPLHF.

CDR3 nucleotides: TGCGCCAGCAGCCAAGGGACAGGGTCCAATCAGCCCCAGCATTTT. This gives the protein CASSQGTGSNQPQHF. The rearrangement links TRBV4-1 to TRBJ1-5, with 8 nucleotides matching TRBD1. The V segment lost 1 base and the J segment 3 bases; nucleotides outside the gene matches: 2. The CDR3 length is 15 residues. Looked up from germline, CDR1 is MGHRA and CDR2 is YSYEKL.